These 16 T cell receptor beta chains share one sample of origin, sequenced in a study of blood T cell repertoires in COVID-19. TCRdb keeps only in-frame clones here, not all; method: immunoSEQ multiplex PCR. The top ten hold roughly 12% of the sample, which has fewer than 250,000 clones, more than 75% seen once. The sequenced sample consisted of peripheral blood. These receptors originate from a man between 45 and 60 years old with COVID-19, enrolled during active disease.

The chain is built from TRBV7-2 and TRBJ2-7; 12 nucleotides match TRBD2. Germline loops: CDR1 SGHTA, CDR2 FQGNSA. The CDR3 is 16 amino acids. V lost 1 base to trimming and J lost 7 bases; unmatched junction nucleotides: 8. The CDR3 spells CASSLDMTSGRWEQYF. Written as DNA, the CDR3 is TGTGCCAGCAGCTTAGATATGACTAGCGGGAGATGGGAGCAGTACTTC.

V and J are TRBV5-1 and TRBJ2-3; D gene ambiguous. CDR1 is SGHRS and CDR2 is YFSETQ in the germline V gene. V gave up 0 bases and J gave up 2 bases, with 13 bases separating them. The CDR3 consists of 16 residues. The CDR3 DNA reads as TGCGCCAGCAGCTTGGGGCTAGTGACGACCACAGATACGCAGTATTTT. Translated, it gives CASSLGLVTTTDTQYF.

V is TRBV10-3 and J is TRBJ2-1, with TRBD2 matching over 7 bases. The CDR3 spans 18 residues. J was trimmed by 4 bases and V by 4 bases; bases with no gene match: 16. Looked up from germline, CDR1 is ENHRY and CDR2 is SYGVKD. The CDR3 loop reads CAISGTTLAGVGYNEQFF. The CDR3 coding sequence is TGTGCCATCAGTGGGACGACCCTGGCGGGAGTGGGATACAATGAGCAGTTCTTC.

This clone has only a few counts. This rearrangement joins TRBV11-1 to TRBJ1-2, with D possibly matching TRBD1 (5 bases). This CDR3 is 15 amino acids long. The V gene's germline CDR1 is SGHAT and CDR2 FQDESV (reference sequence). Trimming cost V 5 bases and J 3 bases, with 16 bases left between them. The CDR3 DNA reads TGTGCCAGCAGCCCCCGGGGGTCCAGGGACTATGGCTACACCTTC. Protein: CASSPRGSRDYGYTF. The full variable domain, completed using reference TRBV11-1 and TRBJ1-2, is EAEVAQSPRYKITEKSQAVAFWCDPISGHATLYWYRQILGQGPELLVQFQDESVVDDSQLPKDRFSAERLKGVDSTLKIQPAELGDSAMYLCASSPRGSRDYGYTFGSGTRLTVV.

This chain uses TRBV12-3 or TRBV12-4 with TRBJ1-2; weak D call: TRBD1 (6 bases). There are 13 residues in the CDR3. Trimming took 5 bases from V and 6 from J, leaving 13 bases between them. This CDR3 reads CASSPGTLDGYTF. The DNA for the CDR3 is TGTGCCAGCAGTCCCGGGACATTAGATGGCTACACCTTC.

The gene calls are TRBV16 and TRBJ2-1, with 7 nucleotides matching TRBD1. CDR3 length: 18 amino acids. The germline V gene encodes CDR1 KGHSY and CDR2 FQNENV. V gave up 0 bases and J gave up 10 bases; unmatched junction bases: 18. CDR3 in DNA: TGTGCCAGCAGCCAATCGGGGATCGAGTCGCCGGGACAGAAAGAGCAGTTCTTC. It yields the protein CASSQSGIESPGQKEQFF. Drawing the rest from reference TRBV16 and TRBJ2-1, the complete variable domain is GEEVAQTPKHLVRGEGQKAKLYCAPIKGHSYVFWYQQVLKNEFKFLISFQNENVFDETGMPKERFSAKCLPNSPCSLEIQATKLEDSAVYFCASSQSGIESPGQKEQFFGPGTRLTVL.

The V and J genes are TRBV10-2 and TRBJ1-3; 7 bases are shared with TRBD1. This CDR3 is 14 amino acids long. V trimming: 8 bases; J trimming: 0 bases; junction bases outside the gene matches: 4. Germline V gene data show CDR1 as WSHSY and CDR2 as SAAADI. Written as DNA, the CDR3 is TGCGCCAGCGGGGACAGCACCTCTGGAAACACCATATATTTT. This gives the protein CASGDSTSGNTIYF.

The V gene is TRBV7-9, the J gene TRBJ1-1, with 8 bases aligning to TRBD1. Germline CDR1 SEHNR, CDR2 FQNEAQ (reference sequence). The V and J ends lost 4 bases and 5 bases, in that order; junction bases with no gene match: 9. There are 15 residues in the CDR3. CDR3 amino acids: CASSSSGGLWTEAFF. In nucleotides, the CDR3 is TGTGCCAGCAGCTCTTCAGGGGGCTTGTGGACTGAAGCTTTCTTT.

Details on this clone: Mismatch with germline at one junction end may stem from a read error. The CDR3 reads CASSLTSGVSTDTQYF. In DNA form, the CDR3 reads TGTGCCAGCAGCCTAACGAGCGGGGTTAGCACAGATACGCAGTATTTT. The chain combines TRBV7-3 with TRBJ2-3, with 7 bases lining up with TRBD2. The CDR3 contains 16 residues. Germline CDR1 SGHTA, CDR2 FQGTGA.

J is TRBJ2-1 and V is TRBV9; 10 positions match TRBD2. The ends lost 3 bases at V and 10 bases at J; junction bases unmatched: 13. Germline-derived CDR1 and CDR2 are SGDLS and YYNGEE. The CDR3 covers 16 residues. The CDR3 is CASSGRAGGPFQEQFF. As DNA, the CDR3 is TGTGCCAGCAGCGGAAGAGCGGGGGGGCCATTCCAGGAGCAGTTCTTC.

This rearrangement joins TRBV7-9 to TRBJ2-5, with 9 bases aligning to TRBD1. In germline, CDR1 is SEHNR, CDR2 FQNEAQ (reference sequence). This CDR3 region has 19 residues. V dropped 1 base and J dropped 1; count of bases not matched to a gene: 13. The CDR3: CASSLDGTGSHATQETQYF. The CDR3 coding sequence is TGTGCCAGCAGCTTAGACGGGACAGGGTCCCATGCTACCCAAGAGACCCAGTACTTC.

This sequence joins TRBV18 and TRBJ2-5; TRBD1 matches at 7 bases. In germline, CDR1 is KGHSH, CDR2 LQKENI. CDR3 length: 16 residues. Trimming took 1 base from V and 4 from J; bases not matched to a gene: 9. As DNA, the CDR3 is TGTGCCAGCTCACCACTAAAGACAGGGCCAGGAGAGACCCAGTACTTC. As protein: CASSPLKTGPGETQYF.

V is TRBV19 and J is TRBJ2-2; TRBD1 matches at 10 bases. The CDR3 is 16 amino acids. Germline CDR1 is LNHDA and CDR2 is SQIVND (reference sequence). V shed 4 bases and J 5 bases; nucleotides not matched to a gene: 7. In nucleotides, the CDR3 is TGTGCCAGTAGTACTAGGGCGGGACAGGGGACCGGGGAGCTGTTTTTT. Translating gives CASSTRAGQGTGELFF.

The rearrangement links TRBV28 to TRBJ1-2; D ambiguous. This CDR3 comprises 13 residues. Trimming left V 4 bases short and J 6 bases short, with 12 bases between. Germline-derived CDR1 and CDR2 are MDHEN and SYDVKM. The CDR3 loop is CASSSPPGDGYTF. CDR3 sequence (DNA): TGTGCCAGCAGTTCCCCACCCGGGGATGGCTACACCTTC.

The rearrangement uses TRBV15 and TRBJ2-1, with 16 bases identical to TRBD2. This CDR3 has 18 amino acids. Trimming removed 0 bases from V and 11 bases from J; junction bases left unmatched: 10. CDR1 and CDR2 from the germline V gene are LNHNV and YYDKDF (reference sequence). CDR3 in DNA: TGTGCCACCAGCAGAGATCAAATGGGACTAGCGGGGGGGTACAAGCAGTTCTTC. Translating it yields CATSRDQMGLAGGYKQFF.

V and J are TRBV7-9 and TRBJ1-4, with TRBD1 as a possible D gene (5 bases). Trimming took 2 bases from V and 6 from J, leaving 22 bases between them. The CDR3 length is 18 residues. Per germline, CDR1 SEHNR and CDR2 FQNEAQ (reference sequence). The CDR3 region is CASSLPDNNVTPDEKLFF. The CDR3 DNA reads TGTGCCAGCAGCTTACCGGACAACAACGTCACCCCGGATGAAAAACTGTTTTTT.